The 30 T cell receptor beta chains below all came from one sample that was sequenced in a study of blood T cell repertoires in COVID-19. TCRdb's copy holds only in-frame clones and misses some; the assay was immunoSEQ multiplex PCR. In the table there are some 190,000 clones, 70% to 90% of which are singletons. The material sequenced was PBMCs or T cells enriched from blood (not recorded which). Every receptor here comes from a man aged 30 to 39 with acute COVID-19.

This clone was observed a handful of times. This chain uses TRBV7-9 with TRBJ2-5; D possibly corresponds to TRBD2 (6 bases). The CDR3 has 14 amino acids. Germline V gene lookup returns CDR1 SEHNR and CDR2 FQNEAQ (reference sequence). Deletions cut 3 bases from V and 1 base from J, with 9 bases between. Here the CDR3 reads CASSLGGAQETQYF. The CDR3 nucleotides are TGTGCCAGCAGCTTGGGCGGGGCCCAAGAGACCCAGTACTTC.

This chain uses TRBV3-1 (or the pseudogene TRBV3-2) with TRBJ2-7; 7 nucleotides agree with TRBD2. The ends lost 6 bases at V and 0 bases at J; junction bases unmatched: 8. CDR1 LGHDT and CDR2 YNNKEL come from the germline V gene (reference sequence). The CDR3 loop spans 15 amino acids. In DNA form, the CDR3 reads TGTGCCAGCAGGGCCTCCGGGACTAACTCCTACGAGCAGTACTTC. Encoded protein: CASRASGTNSYEQYF.

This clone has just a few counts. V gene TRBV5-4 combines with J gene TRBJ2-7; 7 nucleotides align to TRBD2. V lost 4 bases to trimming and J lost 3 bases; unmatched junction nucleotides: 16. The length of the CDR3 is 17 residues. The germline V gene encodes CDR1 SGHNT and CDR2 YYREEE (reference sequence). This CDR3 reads CASSTRQAGPPGYEQYF. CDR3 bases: TGTGCCAGCAGCACGCGCCAAGCGGGGCCGCCTGGCTACGAGCAGTACTTC.

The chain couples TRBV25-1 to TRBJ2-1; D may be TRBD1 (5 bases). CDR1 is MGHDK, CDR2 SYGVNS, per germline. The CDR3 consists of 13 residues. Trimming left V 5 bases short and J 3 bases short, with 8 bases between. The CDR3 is CASSPGFYNEQFF. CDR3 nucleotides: TGTGCCAGCAGTCCAGGGTTCTACAATGAGCAGTTCTTC.

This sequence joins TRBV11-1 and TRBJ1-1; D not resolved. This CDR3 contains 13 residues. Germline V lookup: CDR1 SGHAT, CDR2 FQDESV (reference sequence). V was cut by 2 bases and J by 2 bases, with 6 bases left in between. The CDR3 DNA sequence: TGTGCCAGCAGCTTAATAGAAAACACTGAAGCTTTCTTT. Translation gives CASSLIENTEAFF. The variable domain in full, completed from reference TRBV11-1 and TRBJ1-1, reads EAEVAQSPRYKITEKSQAVAFWCDPISGHATLYWYRQILGQGPELLVQFQDESVVDDSQLPKDRFSAERLKGVDSTLKIQPAELGDSAMYLCASSLIENTEAFFGQGTRLTVV.

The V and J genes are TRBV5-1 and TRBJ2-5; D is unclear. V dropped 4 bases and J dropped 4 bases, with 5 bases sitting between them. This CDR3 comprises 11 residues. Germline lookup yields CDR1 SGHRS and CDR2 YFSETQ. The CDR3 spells CASSELETQYF. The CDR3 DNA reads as TGCGCCAGCAGCGAACTAGAGACCCAGTACTTC.

CDR3 region: CASRAVGQGAYEQYF. The CDR3 DNA reads as TGTGCCAGCAGGGCGGTGGGACAGGGGGCCTACGAGCAGTACTTC. This chain uses TRBV27 with TRBJ2-7; TRBD1 matches 11 bases. V shed 6 bases and J 2 bases; nucleotides not matched to a gene: 6. Per the germline V gene, CDR1 is MNHEY and CDR2 is SMNVEV (reference sequence). The CDR3 covers 15 residues.

CDR3 in DNA: TGCGCCAGCAGTGAGGAGGGGGATTACACTGAAGCTTTCTTT. Amino acid sequence: CASSEEGDYTEAFF. V and J are TRBV10-2 and TRBJ1-1; the D gene is possibly TRBD1 (6 bases). Germline lookup yields CDR1 WSHSY and CDR2 SAAADI. The ends were cut back, 2 bases at V and 3 bases at J, with 10 bases in the middle. This CDR3 spans 14 amino acids.

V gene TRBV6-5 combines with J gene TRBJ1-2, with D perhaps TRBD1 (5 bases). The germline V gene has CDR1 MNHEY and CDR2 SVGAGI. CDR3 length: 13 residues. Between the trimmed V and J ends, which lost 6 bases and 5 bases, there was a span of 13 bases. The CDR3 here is CASRAQGWYGYTF. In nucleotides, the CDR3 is TGTGCCAGCAGGGCTCAGGGTTGGTATGGCTACACCTTC.

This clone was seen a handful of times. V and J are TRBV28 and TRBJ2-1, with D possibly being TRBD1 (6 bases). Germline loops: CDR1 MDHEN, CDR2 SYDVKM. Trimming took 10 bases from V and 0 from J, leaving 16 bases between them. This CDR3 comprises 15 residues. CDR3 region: CANKPQGSSYNEQFF. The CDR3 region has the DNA TGTGCCAACAAGCCTCAGGGGAGCTCCTACAATGAGCAGTTCTTC.

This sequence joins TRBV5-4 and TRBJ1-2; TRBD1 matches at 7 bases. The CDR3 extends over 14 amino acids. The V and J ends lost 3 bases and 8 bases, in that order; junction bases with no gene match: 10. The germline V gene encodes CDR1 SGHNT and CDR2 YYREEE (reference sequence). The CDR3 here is CASSWPGTAGGYTF. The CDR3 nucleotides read TGTGCCAGCAGCTGGCCTGGGACAGCCGGCGGCTACACCTTC.

The CDR3 region has the DNA TGTGCCAGTAGGGGGGGAACTAATGAAAAACTGTTTTTT. Its protein product is CASRGGTNEKLFF. The V and J genes are TRBV19 and TRBJ1-4, with D maybe TRBD1 (5 bases). Germline V gives CDR1 LNHDA, CDR2 SQIVND (reference sequence). The CDR3 extends over 13 amino acids. The V end lost 6 bases, the J end lost 1 base, and 6 bases lay between the germline ends.

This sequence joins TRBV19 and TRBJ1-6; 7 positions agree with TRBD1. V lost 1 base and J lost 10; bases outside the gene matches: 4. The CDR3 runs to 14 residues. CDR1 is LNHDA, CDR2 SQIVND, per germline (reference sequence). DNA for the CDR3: TGTGCCAGTAGTATAGTAGGGGGCGGATCACCCCTCCACTTT. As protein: CASSIVGGGSPLHF. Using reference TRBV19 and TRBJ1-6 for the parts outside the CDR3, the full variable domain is DGGITQSPKYLFRKEGQNVTLSCEQNLNHDAMYWYRQDPGQGLRLIYYSQIVNDFQKGDIAEGYSVSREKKESFPLTVTSAQKNPTAFYLCASSIVGGGSPLHFGNGTRLTVT.

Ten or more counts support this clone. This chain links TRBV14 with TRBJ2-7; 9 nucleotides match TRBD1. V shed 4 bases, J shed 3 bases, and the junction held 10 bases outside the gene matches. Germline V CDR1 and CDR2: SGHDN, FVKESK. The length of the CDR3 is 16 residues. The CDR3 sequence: CASSRTGQGKDYEQYF. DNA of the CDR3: TGTGCCAGCAGCCGCACCGGACAGGGGAAAGACTACGAGCAGTACTTC.

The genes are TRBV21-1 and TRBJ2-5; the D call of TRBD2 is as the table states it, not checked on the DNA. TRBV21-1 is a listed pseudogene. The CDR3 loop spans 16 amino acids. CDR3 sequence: CASSGDGGAFEETQYF. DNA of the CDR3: TGTGCCAGCAGCGGTGACGGGGGGGCCTTTGAGGAGACCCAGTACTTC.

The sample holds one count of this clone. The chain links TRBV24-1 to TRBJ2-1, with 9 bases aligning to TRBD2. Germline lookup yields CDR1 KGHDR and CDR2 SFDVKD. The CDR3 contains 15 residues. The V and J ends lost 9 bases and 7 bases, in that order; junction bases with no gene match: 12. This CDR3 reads CATSMGGGAENEQFF. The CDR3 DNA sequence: TGTGCCACCTCTATGGGCGGGGGGGCTGAAAATGAGCAGTTCTTC.

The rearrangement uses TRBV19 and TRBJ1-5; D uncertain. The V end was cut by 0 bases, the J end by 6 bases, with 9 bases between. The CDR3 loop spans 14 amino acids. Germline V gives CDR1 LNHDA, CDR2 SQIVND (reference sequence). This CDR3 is CASSIEGDIQPQHF. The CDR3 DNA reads TGTGCCAGTAGTATAGAAGGAGATATTCAGCCCCAGCATTTT.

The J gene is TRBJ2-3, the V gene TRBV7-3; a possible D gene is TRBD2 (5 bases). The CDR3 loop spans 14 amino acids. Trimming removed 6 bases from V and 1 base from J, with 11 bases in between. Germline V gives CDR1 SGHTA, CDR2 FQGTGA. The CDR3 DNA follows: TGTGCCAGCAGGTGTGTGCGGGGCACAGATACGCAGTATTTT. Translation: CASRCVRGTDTQYF.

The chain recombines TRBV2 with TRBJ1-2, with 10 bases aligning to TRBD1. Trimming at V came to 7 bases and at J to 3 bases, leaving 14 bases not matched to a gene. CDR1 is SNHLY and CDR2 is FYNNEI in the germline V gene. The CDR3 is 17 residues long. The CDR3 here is CASINSWRDRGDYGYTF. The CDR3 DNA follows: TGTGCCAGCATTAACTCCTGGCGGGACAGGGGTGACTATGGCTACACCTTC.

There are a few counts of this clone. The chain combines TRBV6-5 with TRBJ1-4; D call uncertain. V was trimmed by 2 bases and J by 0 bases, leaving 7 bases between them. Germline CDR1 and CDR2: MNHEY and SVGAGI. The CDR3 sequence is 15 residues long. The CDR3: CASSYDGTTNEKLFF. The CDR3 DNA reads TGTGCCAGCAGTTACGACGGGACAACTAATGAAAAACTGTTTTTT.

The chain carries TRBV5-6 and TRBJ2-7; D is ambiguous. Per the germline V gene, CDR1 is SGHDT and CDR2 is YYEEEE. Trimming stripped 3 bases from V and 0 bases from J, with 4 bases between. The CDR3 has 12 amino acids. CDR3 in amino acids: CASSSHSYEQYF. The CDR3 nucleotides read TGTGCCAGCAGCTCCCACTCCTACGAGCAGTACTTC. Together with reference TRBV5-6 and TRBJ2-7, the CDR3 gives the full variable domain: DAGVTQSPTHLIKTRGQQVTLRCSPKSGHDTVSWYQQALGQGPQFIFQYYEEEERQRGNFPDRFSGHQFPNYSSELNVNALLLGDSALYLCASSSHSYEQYFGPGTRLTVT.

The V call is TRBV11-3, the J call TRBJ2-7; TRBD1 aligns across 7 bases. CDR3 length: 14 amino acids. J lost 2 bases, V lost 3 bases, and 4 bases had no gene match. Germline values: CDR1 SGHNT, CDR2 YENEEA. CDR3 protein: CASSFGDRAYEQYF. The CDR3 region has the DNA TGTGCCAGCAGCTTCGGAGACAGGGCCTACGAGCAGTACTTC.

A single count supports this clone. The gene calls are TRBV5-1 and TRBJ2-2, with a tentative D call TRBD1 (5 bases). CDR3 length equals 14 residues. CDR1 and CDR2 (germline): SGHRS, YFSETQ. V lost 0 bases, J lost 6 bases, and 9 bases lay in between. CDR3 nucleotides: TGCGCCAGCAGCTTGGAATTGGGGCCCGGGGAGCTGTTTTTT. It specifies CASSLELGPGELFF. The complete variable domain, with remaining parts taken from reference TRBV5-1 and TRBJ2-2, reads KAGVTQTPRYLIKTRGQQVTLSCSPISGHRSVSWYQQTPGQGLQFLFEYFSETQRNKGNFPGRFSGRQFSNSRSEMNVSTLELGDSALYLCASSLELGPGELFFGEGSRLTVL.

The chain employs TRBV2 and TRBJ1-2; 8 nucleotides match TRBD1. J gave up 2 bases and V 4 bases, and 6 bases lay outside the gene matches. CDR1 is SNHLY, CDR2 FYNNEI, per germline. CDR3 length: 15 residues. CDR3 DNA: TGTGCCAGCAGTGGCCGGACAGGGATAAACTATGGCTACACCTTC. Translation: CASSGRTGINYGYTF.

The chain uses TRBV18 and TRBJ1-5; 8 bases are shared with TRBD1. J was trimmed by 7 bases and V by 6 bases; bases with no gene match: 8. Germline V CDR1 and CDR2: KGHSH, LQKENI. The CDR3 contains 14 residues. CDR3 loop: CASSTAQGGQPQHF. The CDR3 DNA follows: TGTGCCAGCTCTACGGCACAGGGGGGACAGCCCCAGCATTTT.

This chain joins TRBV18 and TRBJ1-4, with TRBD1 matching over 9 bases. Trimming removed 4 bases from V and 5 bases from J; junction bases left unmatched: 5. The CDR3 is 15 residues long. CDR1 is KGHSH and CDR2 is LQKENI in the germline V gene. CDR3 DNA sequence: TGTGCCAGCTCACGACAGGGGGGTCAGAATGAAAAACTGTTTTTT. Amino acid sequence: CASSRQGGQNEKLFF.

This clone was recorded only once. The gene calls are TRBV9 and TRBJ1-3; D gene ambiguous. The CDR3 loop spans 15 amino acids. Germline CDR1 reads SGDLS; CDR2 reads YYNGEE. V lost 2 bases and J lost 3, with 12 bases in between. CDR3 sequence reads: CASSVATDVGNTIYF. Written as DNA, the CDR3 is TGTGCCAGCAGCGTCGCGACTGATGTTGGAAACACCATATATTTT.

The CDR3 loop reads CASSQDAGRGELFF. The CDR3 DNA reads as TGTGCCAGCAGCCAAGATGCGGGGCGCGGGGAGCTGTTTTTT. The V and J genes are TRBV14 and TRBJ2-2; the D gene is possibly TRBD2 (6 bases). CDR1 and CDR2 (germline): SGHDN, FVKESK. The CDR3 has 14 residues. Trimming took 0 bases from V and 7 from J, leaving 9 bases between them.

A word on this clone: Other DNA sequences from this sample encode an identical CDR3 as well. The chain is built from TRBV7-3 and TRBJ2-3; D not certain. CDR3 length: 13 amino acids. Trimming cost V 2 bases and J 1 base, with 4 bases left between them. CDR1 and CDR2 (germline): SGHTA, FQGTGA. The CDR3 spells CASSLLGTDTQYF. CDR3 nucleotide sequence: TGTGCCAGCAGCTTACTAGGCACAGATACGCAGTATTTT.

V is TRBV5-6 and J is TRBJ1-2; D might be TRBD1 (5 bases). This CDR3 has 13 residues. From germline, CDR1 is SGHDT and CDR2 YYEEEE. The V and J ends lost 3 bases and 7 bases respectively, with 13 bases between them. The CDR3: CASSSPGGSGYTF. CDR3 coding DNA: TGTGCCAGCAGCTCCCCTGGGGGGTCTGGCTACACCTTC.